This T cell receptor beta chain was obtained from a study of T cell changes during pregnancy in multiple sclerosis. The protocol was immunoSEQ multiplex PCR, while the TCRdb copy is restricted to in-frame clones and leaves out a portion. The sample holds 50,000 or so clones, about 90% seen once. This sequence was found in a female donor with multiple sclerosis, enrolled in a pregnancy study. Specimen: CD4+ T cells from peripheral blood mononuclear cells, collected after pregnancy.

CDR3 sequence: CASSLEGADYGYTF. The CDR3 DNA reads TGTGCCAGCAGCTTAGAGGGGGCGGACTATGGCTACACCTTC. This rearrangement joins TRBV7-2 to TRBJ1-2; 7 bases are a match to TRBD1. The CDR3 is made up of 14 amino acids. Trimming cost V 1 base and J 3 bases; bases outside gene matches: 2. The germline gives CDR1 SGHTA, CDR2 FQGNSA.